The following is a TCR beta chain sequence with its context. V shed 7 bases, J shed 10 bases, and the junction held 11 bases outside the gene matches. The CDR3 consists of 13 residues. Germline CDR1 reads MNHEY; CDR2 reads SVGEGT. The data derive from a study of regulatory T cells in long-lasting Graves disease. Through Arm-PCR of CDR3 regions and iRepertoire HTBI primers, TCR beta libraries were built. TCRdb reprocessed the multiplex PCR reads with MiXCR, giving one entry per CDR3 protein. The sample has 700,000 or so distinct CDR3 sequences, around 30% seen once. This sample's time point: persistent/refractory GD, antithyroid drugs over 5 years with positive TRAb. PBMC RNA was the source of the TCR library.

The J gene is TRBJ1-1, the V gene TRBV6-2 or TRBV6-3; 8 bases are a match to TRBD1. This material consisted of peripheral blood mononuclear cells (PBMCs), taken when the disease was refractory, from a patient treated with antithyroid drugs. This receptor was identified in a female donor with Graves disease. The DNA for the CDR3 is TGTGCCAGCATCTCGAGACAGGGGTACGCAGCTTTCTTT. Its translation is CASISRQGYAAFF.